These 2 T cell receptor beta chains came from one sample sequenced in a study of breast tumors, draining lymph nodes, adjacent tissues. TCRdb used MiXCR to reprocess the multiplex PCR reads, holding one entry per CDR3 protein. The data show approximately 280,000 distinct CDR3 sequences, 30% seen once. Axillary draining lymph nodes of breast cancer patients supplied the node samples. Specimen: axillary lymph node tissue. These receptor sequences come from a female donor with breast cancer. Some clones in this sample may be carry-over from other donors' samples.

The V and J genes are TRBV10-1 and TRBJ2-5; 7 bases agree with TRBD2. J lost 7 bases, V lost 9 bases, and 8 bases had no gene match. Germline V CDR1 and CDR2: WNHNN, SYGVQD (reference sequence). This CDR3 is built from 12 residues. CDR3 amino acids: CARQTGEGTQYF. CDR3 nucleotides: TGCGCCAGGCAGACGGGGGAGGGGACCCAGTACTTC.

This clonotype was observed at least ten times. CDR3 nucleotide sequence: TGTGCCAGCAGCTCGAGCGGGACAGGGATTAAGGAGCAGTACTTC. Protein: CASSSSGTGIKEQYF. This rearrangement joins TRBV5-8 to TRBJ2-7; 9 bases are a match to TRBD1. The CDR3 spans 15 residues. J was trimmed by 7 bases and V by 3 bases; bases with no gene match: 11. Germline assignment: CDR1 SGHTS and CDR2 YDEGEE.